Following are 21 T cell receptor beta chains from one sample sequenced in a study of T cell responses to AZD1222 COVID-19 vaccine. Assay used: immunoSEQ multiplex PCR; TCRdb lists only in-frame clones, some missing. The sample has about 130,000 clones; approximately 92% are singletons. The input for sequencing was peripheral blood, taken 28 days after the second AZD1222 dose. All receptors derive from an adult who received the AZD1222 COVID-19 vaccine.

The rearrangement uses TRBV2 and TRBJ1-5, with TRBD1 matching 9 bases. This CDR3 region has 13 residues. The V and J ends lost 8 bases and 6 bases, in that order; junction bases with no gene match: 5. CDR1 and CDR2 (germline): SNHLY, FYNNEI. CDR3 region: CASGTGPPQPQHF. For the CDR3, the DNA is TGTGCCAGCGGGACAGGGCCCCCTCAGCCCCAGCATTTT.

The J gene is TRBJ1-2, the V gene TRBV19; D perhaps matches TRBD1 (5 bases). Germline loops: CDR1 LNHDA, CDR2 SQIVND (reference sequence). The CDR3 contains 14 residues. V lost 5 bases and J lost 0, with 10 bases in between. CDR3: CASSQDITNYGYTF. CDR3 coding DNA: TGTGCCAGTAGTCAGGACATAACTAACTATGGCTACACCTTC.

The V gene is TRBV18, the J gene TRBJ2-7, with D perhaps matching TRBD2 (6 bases). Trimming stripped 0 bases from V and 0 bases from J, with 18 bases between. This CDR3 contains 18 residues. The germline CDR1 and CDR2 sequences are KGHSH and LQKENI. CDR3 loop: CASSPPGLGGPSSYEQYF. The CDR3 region has the DNA TGTGCCAGCTCACCACCGGGGTTGGGGGGTCCGAGCTCCTACGAGCAGTACTTC.

This chain connects TRBV19 to TRBJ1-1, with no clear D. The CDR3 is 13 residues long. The germline V and J ends were trimmed by 3 bases and 2 bases, with 7 bases remaining between them. CDR1 LNHDA and CDR2 SQIVND come from the germline V gene (reference sequence). The CDR3 sequence: CASSMGSNTEAFF. In DNA, the CDR3 is TGTGCCAGTAGTATGGGGTCAAACACTGAAGCTTTCTTT.

DNA of the CDR3: TGTGCCAGCAGCGCCGGGTCCGAGGGCTGGTATTGGAATTCACCCCTCCACTTT. Encoded protein: CASSAGSEGWYWNSPLHF. This sequence joins TRBV9 and TRBJ1-6; D uncertain. Trimming left V 3 bases short and J 7 bases short, with 23 bases between. CDR1 is SGDLS and CDR2 is YYNGEE in the germline V gene. The CDR3 has 18 residues.

The chain uses TRBV7-9 and TRBJ1-1; a weak D match, TRBD1 (5 bases). The CDR3 contains 13 residues. CDR1 and CDR2 (germline): SEHNR, FQNEAQ (reference sequence). The V end was cut by 1 base, the J end by 7 bases, with 10 bases between. The CDR3 reads CASSLVGGNEAFF. The CDR3 DNA sequence: TGTGCCAGCAGCTTAGTTGGGGGTAATGAAGCTTTCTTT.

The rearrangement uses TRBV13 and TRBJ1-2; no reliable D call. This CDR3 is 12 amino acids long. V lost 4 bases and J lost 4, with 7 bases in between. From germline, CDR1 is PRHDT and CDR2 FYEKMQ (reference sequence). The chain's CDR3 is CASSSLGYGYTF. The CDR3 DNA reads as TGTGCCAGCAGCTCTCTAGGCTATGGCTACACCTTC.

The CDR3 nucleotides read TGTGCCAGCAGCTTACGCCAGAACACTGAAGCTTTCTTT. Amino acid sequence: CASSLRQNTEAFF. The gene calls are TRBV7-3 and TRBJ1-1, with D hard to call. V gave up 2 bases and J gave up 1 base, with 5 bases separating them. The CDR3 has 13 residues. Germline values: CDR1 SGHTA, CDR2 FQGTGA. Full variable domain (rest looked up from reference TRBV7-3 and TRBJ1-1): GAGVSQTPSNKVTEKGKYVELRCDPISGHTALYWYRQSLGQGPEFLIYFQGTGAADDSGLPNDRFFAVRPEGSVSTLKIQRTERGDSAVYLCASSLRQNTEAFFGQGTRLTVV.

The chain couples TRBV27 to TRBJ2-7, with 8 bases fitting TRBD2. CDR3 length equals 14 residues. Germline CDR1 is MNHEY and CDR2 is SMNVEV (reference sequence). Trimming removed 5 bases from V and 3 bases from J; junction bases left unmatched: 6. The chain's CDR3 is CASSPGLVLYEQYF. Here the CDR3 DNA reads TGTGCCAGCAGTCCGGGACTAGTCCTCTACGAGCAGTACTTC.

The chain links TRBV19 to TRBJ2-1; possibly TRBD1 for D (5 bases). In germline, CDR1 is LNHDA, CDR2 SQIVND (reference sequence). This CDR3 is 13 amino acids long. Trimming pared 4 bases from V and 9 bases from J, leaving 13 bases between. This CDR3 is CASSTFPQGEQFF. CDR3 sequence (DNA): TGTGCCAGTAGTACCTTCCCCCAGGGTGAGCAGTTCTTC.

This chain links TRBV5-1 with TRBJ2-3, with D perhaps being TRBD1 or TRBD2 (5 bases each). CDR3 length: 12 amino acids. Germline assignment: CDR1 SGHRS and CDR2 YFSETQ. V was shortened by 2 bases and J by 8 bases, with 9 bases between the two germline ends. CDR3 nucleotides: TGCGCCAGCAGCTTTGAGGGGACTACGCAGTATTTT. It specifies CASSFEGTTQYF.

This chain uses TRBV21-1 with TRBJ1-4. TRBV21-1 represents a pseudogene. The CDR3 contains 19 residues. CDR3 protein: CASSKGNHLDGVFNEKLFF. In DNA form, the CDR3 reads TGTGCCAGCAGCAAAGGGAATCACCTCGACGGAGTTTTTAATGAAAAACTGTTTTTT.

V gene TRBV5-1 combines with J gene TRBJ2-7; perhaps TRBD1 as D (5 bases). There are 13 residues in the CDR3. CDR1 and CDR2 from the germline V gene are SGHRS and YFSETQ. Trimming cost V 1 base and J 4 bases, with 9 bases left between them. The CDR3 sequence: CASSLSGLYEQYF. CDR3 nucleotides: TGCGCCAGCAGCTTGTCAGGGTTATACGAGCAGTACTTC.

The J gene is TRBJ1-5, the V gene TRBV6-5, with D uncertain. There are 13 residues in the CDR3. The germline V gene has CDR1 MNHEY and CDR2 SVGAGI. V was clipped by 8 bases and J by 3 bases, with 11 bases between them. The CDR3 protein is CASFSGINQPQHF. In DNA, the CDR3 is TGTGCCAGCTTTTCGGGCATCAATCAGCCCCAGCATTTT.

The CDR3 reads CASGRGNTEAFF. CDR3 nucleotides: TGTGCCAGCGGCAGGGGAAACACTGAAGCTTTCTTT. V gene TRBV12-3 or TRBV12-4 combines with J gene TRBJ1-1, with TRBD1 as a possible D gene (6 bases). V lost 8 bases to trimming and J lost 2 bases, with 9 bases between them. The CDR3 extends over 12 amino acids.

The V call is TRBV27, the J call TRBJ2-5; 8 bases fit TRBD2. The junction had 5 bases not matched to a gene; V was cut back by 4 bases and J by 4 bases. Germline CDR1 MNHEY, CDR2 SMNVEV (reference sequence). The length of the CDR3 is 14 residues. The CDR3 DNA is TGTGCCAGCAGTTATTCGGCGGGGGGAGAGACCCAGTACTTC. This gives the protein CASSYSAGGETQYF.

CDR3 bases: TGTGCCTGGAACTTACAGCCGGGGGAAAAACTGTTTTTT. Translating it yields CAWNLQPGEKLFF. This chain joins TRBV30 and TRBJ1-4; D call uncertain. The germline V and J ends were trimmed by 4 bases and 8 bases, with 14 bases remaining between them. Germline CDR1 reads GTSNPN; CDR2 reads SVGIG (reference sequence). The CDR3 consists of 13 residues.

The chain combines TRBV3-1 (or the pseudogene TRBV3-2) with TRBJ1-1, with D perhaps matching TRBD1 (6 bases). Germline CDR1 reads LGHDT; CDR2 reads YNNKEL (reference sequence). Trimming pared 4 bases from V and 8 bases from J, leaving 14 bases between. This CDR3 is 13 amino acids long. The CDR3 here is CASSRKGTTEAFF. Here the CDR3 DNA reads TGTGCCAGCAGCCGTAAAGGGACAACCGAAGCTTTCTTT.

The CDR3 is CASSQGSSGAKSTDTQYF. For the CDR3, the DNA is TGTGCCAGCAGCCAAGGCTCCTCGGGGGCTAAAAGCACAGATACGCAGTATTTT. The rearrangement uses TRBV4-2 and TRBJ2-3, with D perhaps assigned TRBD1 or TRBD2 (6 bases each). This CDR3 comprises 18 residues. V lost 1 base and J 0 bases, leaving 17 bases between the germline ends. Germline assignment: CDR1 LGHNA and CDR2 YNFKEQ.

This chain connects TRBV10-3 to TRBJ2-6; the D is unclear. With 8 bases removed from V and 4 bases from J, the gap between germline ends came to 12 bases. Germline V gene sequence: CDR1 ENHRY, CDR2 SYGVKD. This CDR3 comprises 14 residues. The chain's CDR3 is CAIASSSGANVLTF. The CDR3 DNA sequence: TGTGCCATCGCTTCAAGTTCGGGGGCCAACGTCCTGACTTTC.

J is TRBJ1-2 and V is TRBV7-9; tentatively, D is TRBD1 (6 bases). V was clipped by 3 bases and J by 3 bases, with 11 bases between them. Per the germline V gene, CDR1 is SEHNR and CDR2 is FQNEAQ (reference sequence). This CDR3 has 14 residues. In DNA form, the CDR3 reads TGTGCCAGCAGCTTGACAGGCGGTGACTATGGCTACACCTTC. Its protein product is CASSLTGGDYGYTF.